One and the same sample provided the 22 T cell receptor beta chains below, sequenced in a study of blood T cell repertoires in COVID-19. Sequencing was performed with immunoSEQ multiplex PCR; in TCRdb, only in-frame clones are kept and a portion is missing. Of approximately 91,000 clones listed, roughly 72% are singletons. Sequenced input: peripheral blood. The receptors originated from a man aged 70 or older with acute or convalescent COVID-19.

The rearrangement links TRBV29-1 to TRBJ2-5; D not certain. Looked up from germline, CDR1 is SQVTM and CDR2 is ANQGSEA. V lost 1 base to trimming and J lost 2 bases, with 5 bases between them. The CDR3 covers 12 residues. The CDR3 loop reads CSVEVVQETQYF. CDR3 sequence (DNA): TGCAGCGTTGAAGTCGTACAAGAGACCCAGTACTTC.

The chain is built from TRBV7-3 and TRBJ1-2; the D is unclear. The CDR3 runs to 13 residues. The V gene lost 5 bases and the J gene lost 2 bases, with 9 bases spanning the gap. Germline CDR1 SGHTA, CDR2 FQGTGA. The CDR3, as DNA: TGTGCCAGCAGCCTCGGGAGGAACTATGGCTACACCTTC. It encodes CASSLGRNYGYTF.

This clone has a single count. This chain uses TRBV27 with TRBJ2-4, with 8 positions matching TRBD1. Trimming at V came to 4 bases and at J to 1 base, leaving 6 bases not matched to a gene. Germline CDR1 is MNHEY and CDR2 is SMNVEV (reference sequence). The CDR3 loop spans 16 amino acids. CDR3 DNA sequence: TGTGCCAGCAGTTCACTGACAGGGGTTGCCAAAAACATTCAGTACTTC. Translation: CASSSLTGVAKNIQYF.

This rearrangement joins TRBV7-2 to TRBJ2-1; 7 nucleotides agree with TRBD1. The germline gives CDR1 SGHTA, CDR2 FQGNSA. The V segment lost 1 base and the J segment 0 bases; nucleotides outside the gene matches: 9. This CDR3 has 18 residues. The chain's CDR3 is CASSLDYYRGTSYNEQFF. CDR3 nucleotide sequence: TGTGCCAGCAGCTTAGATTACTACAGGGGCACCTCCTACAATGAGCAGTTCTTC.

This clone was seen repeatedly, ten times or more. The V and J genes are TRBV19 and TRBJ2-2, with TRBD1 as a possible D gene (6 bases). The germline V gene encodes CDR1 LNHDA and CDR2 SQIVND (reference sequence). This CDR3 contains 15 residues. Trimming shortened V by 4 bases and J by 8 bases, and 17 bases separated the two germline ends. CDR3 bases: TGTGCCAGTAGTACGAGGACAGTTCCGAGGGGGGAGCTGTTTTTT. Translating it yields CASSTRTVPRGELFF.

J is TRBJ2-5 and V is TRBV27; 12 positions agree with TRBD1. This CDR3 is built from 15 residues. In germline, CDR1 is MNHEY, CDR2 SMNVEV (reference sequence). The ends lost 6 bases at V and 5 bases at J; junction bases unmatched: 7. The CDR3 loop reads CASRGDRGPEETQYF. The CDR3 bases are TGTGCCAGCAGGGGGGACAGGGGGCCGGAGGAGACCCAGTACTTC.

The CDR3: CASSLEGAGTDTQYF. The CDR3 region has the DNA TGTGCCAGCAGCTTAGAGGGAGCGGGCACAGATACGCAGTATTTT. The V gene is TRBV11-2, the J gene TRBJ2-3, with D maybe TRBD2 (5 bases). CDR1 SGHAT and CDR2 FQNNGV come from the germline V gene. Trimming stripped 0 bases from V and 1 base from J, with 8 bases between. The CDR3 has 15 amino acids.

This clone was recorded once. The genes are TRBV5-1 and TRBJ1-1, with a possible D match to TRBD1 (6 bases). Germline CDR1 reads SGHRS; CDR2 reads YFSETQ. V was clipped by 0 bases and J by 3 bases, with 12 bases between them. This CDR3 is 15 amino acids long. CDR3 sequence reads: CASSLAGEGDTEAFF. CDR3 nucleotide sequence: TGCGCCAGCAGCTTGGCGGGGGAGGGGGACACTGAAGCTTTCTTT.

This clone is a singleton in its sample. The CDR3 reads CASSPSRTETPTDTQYF. The CDR3 DNA reads as TGTGCCAGCAGCCCATCCCGGACAGAGACTCCCACAGATACGCAGTATTTT. This rearrangement joins TRBV13 to TRBJ2-3; TRBD1 might be the D (6 bases). CDR3 size: 17 residues. Between the trimmed V and J ends, which lost 5 bases and 2 bases, there was a span of 20 bases. Germline loops: CDR1 PRHDT, CDR2 FYEKMQ (reference sequence).

The CDR3 DNA reads as TGTGCCAGCAGCCGTGCAGGACAGAAAGAGACCCAGTACTTC. Translating gives CASSRAGQKETQYF. V and J are TRBV7-9 and TRBJ2-5; D might be TRBD1 (6 bases). The germline gives CDR1 SEHNR, CDR2 FQNEAQ (reference sequence). This CDR3 is 14 amino acids long. With 5 bases removed from V and 3 bases from J, the gap between germline ends came to 13 bases.

The chain uses TRBV5-1 and TRBJ1-2, with TRBD1 identical over 7 bases. This CDR3 is built from 15 residues. The V segment lost 0 bases and the J segment 4 bases; nucleotides outside the gene matches: 6. CDR1 is SGHRS and CDR2 is YFSETQ in the germline V gene. The CDR3 here is CASSLESGGRYGYTF. The CDR3, as DNA: TGCGCCAGCAGCTTGGAGTCAGGGGGACGCTATGGCTACACCTTC.

The genes are TRBV6-5 and TRBJ1-6, with 10 positions matching TRBD1. CDR3 length: 14 residues. From germline, CDR1 is MNHEY and CDR2 SVGAGI. Trimming cost V 3 bases and J 8 bases; bases outside gene matches: 1. The DNA of the CDR3 is TGTGCCAGCAGTTATGGGACAGGGGATTCACCCCTCCACTTT. Protein sequence: CASSYGTGDSPLHF.

This clone was seen just once. This chain uses TRBV2 with TRBJ1-2; 7 nucleotides align to TRBD1. CDR1 is SNHLY, CDR2 FYNNEI, per germline. J gave up 3 bases and V 5 bases, and 9 bases lay outside the gene matches. The CDR3 has 15 residues. The CDR3 protein is CASSLVGQGDYGYTF. CDR3 nucleotides: TGTGCCAGCAGTCTCGTGGGGCAGGGGGACTATGGCTACACCTTC.

The gene calls are TRBV7-9 and TRBJ2-7; 8 positions agree with TRBD2. This CDR3 region has 15 residues. CDR1 is SEHNR and CDR2 is FQNEAQ in the germline V gene (reference sequence). V shed 1 base, J shed 4 bases, and the junction held 6 bases outside the gene matches. CDR3 DNA: TGTGCCAGCAGCTTAGGAGCGGGAGTATCGTACGAGCAGTACTTC. Amino acids: CASSLGAGVSYEQYF.

The chain joins TRBV29-1 to TRBJ1-2, with a possible D match to TRBD1 (6 bases). Germline CDR1 and CDR2: SQVTM and ANQGSEA. The length of the CDR3 is 15 residues. Trimming left V 2 bases short and J 3 bases short, with 16 bases between. As DNA, the CDR3 is TGCAGCGTTGAATGGGACGGGGGGCGATACTATGGCTACACCTTC. It specifies CSVEWDGGRYYGYTF.

The chain carries TRBV4-1 and TRBJ1-1, with 7 bases matching TRBD1. Germline V gene lookup returns CDR1 MGHRA and CDR2 YSYEKL. V dropped 7 bases and J dropped 1; count of bases not matched to a gene: 6. The CDR3 loop spans 14 amino acids. The CDR3 sequence: CASTPTGRNTEAFF. The DNA for the CDR3 is TGCGCCAGCACCCCGACAGGGAGGAACACTGAAGCTTTCTTT.

The chain recombines TRBV4-1 with TRBJ1-1; D is uncertain. The CDR3 runs 13 residues. V was trimmed by 4 bases and J by 1 base, leaving 7 bases between them. Per germline, CDR1 MGHRA and CDR2 YSYEKL. The CDR3 DNA reads TGCGCCAGCAGCCCCCGGGAGAACACTGAAGCTTTCTTT. It encodes CASSPRENTEAFF.

Only one count was recorded for this clone. The chain carries TRBV5-1 and TRBJ2-5; 12 positions agree with TRBD1. The CDR3 sequence is 16 residues long. Germline V lookup: CDR1 SGHRS, CDR2 YFSETQ. V dropped 1 base and J dropped 4; count of bases not matched to a gene: 5. CDR3 in DNA: TGCGCCAGCAGCTTGAGGGGACAGGGGGCTGGAGAGACCCAGTACTTC. Its protein product is CASSLRGQGAGETQYF.

The chain is built from TRBV28 and TRBJ1-5, with 7 nucleotides matching TRBD1. Unmatched junction bases numbered 8, after V lost 6 bases and J lost 3 bases. Germline V gene data show CDR1 as MDHEN and CDR2 as SYDVKM. This CDR3 has 15 residues. The CDR3 coding sequence is TGTGCCAGCAGCACGCGACAGGGAAACAATCAGCCCCAGCATTTT. It yields the protein CASSTRQGNNQPQHF.

This clone came up once. The chain employs TRBV7-6 and TRBJ1-1, with unresolved D. Germline V lookup: CDR1 SGHVS, CDR2 FNYEAQ. The CDR3 has 13 amino acids. Trimming left V 5 bases short and J 10 bases short, with 17 bases between. The CDR3 nucleotides are TGTGCCAGCAGCCCACCTGGGTCGGAGATAGCTTTCTTT. Protein: CASSPPGSEIAFF.

The V gene is TRBV10-3, the J gene TRBJ1-1; 7 bases match TRBD1. Germline V gives CDR1 ENHRY, CDR2 SYGVKD. Losses at the gene ends were 8 bases for V and 2 bases for J; bases not matched to a gene: 5. The length of the CDR3 is 13 residues. CDR3 nucleotide sequence: TGTGCCATCCGTCGACAGGGCAACACTGAAGCTTTCTTT. Protein sequence: CAIRRQGNTEAFF.

The gene calls are TRBV10-1 and TRBJ1-1; no firm D call. Germline CDR1 is WNHNN and CDR2 is SYGVQD (reference sequence). V lost 0 bases, J lost 3 bases, and 11 bases lay in between. The CDR3 loop spans 15 amino acids. This CDR3 reads CASSESRSGDTEAFF. As DNA, the CDR3 is TGCGCCAGCAGTGAGTCAAGGAGCGGGGACACTGAAGCTTTCTTT.